The rows below give T cell receptor beta chains drawn from one sample of a study of blood T cell repertoires in COVID-19. Method: immunoSEQ multiplex PCR; TCRdb's copy keeps in-frame clones and lacks some. The sample lists roughly 81,000 clones, approximately 78% occurring once. The sample consisted of peripheral blood. These receptors originate from a man aged 55 to 70 with acute or convalescent COVID-19. Each CDR3 is given with its conserved first and last residue. The D gene is left open where the match is weak. Not every row has a clone size; where given, it reads once, few, many or a size class.

v_gene	abundance	d_gene	j_gene	CDR3aa	CDR3nt
TRBV2	-	TRBD2	TRBJ2-2	CASRGSGTNTGELFF	TGTGCCAGCAGGGGCAGCGGGACTAACACCGGGGAGCTGTTTTTT
TRBV7-2	-	-	TRBJ2-2	CASSSYDGGNGELFF	TGTGCCAGCAGCTCCTACGACGGGGGTAACGGGGAGCTGTTTTTT
TRBV7-2	-	TRBD2	TRBJ2-7	CASSLVAGLYEQYF	TGTGCCAGCAGCTTAGTAGCGGGCCTCTACGAGCAGTACTTC
TRBV28	-	TRBD1	TRBJ2-6	CASSLFGTGISGANVLTF	TGTGCCAGCAGTTTATTTGGGACAGGGATCTCTGGGGCCAACGTCCTGACTTTC
TRBV3-1/TRBV3-2	-	TRBD1	TRBJ1-4	CASSQSTGELFF	TGTGCCAGCAGCCAATCTACAGGGGAACTGTTTTTT
TRBV6-2/TRBV6-3	-	-	TRBJ1-5	CASSLTGYQPQHF	TGTGCCAGCAGTTTGACAGGTTATCAGCCCCAGCATTTT
TRBV18	once	-	TRBJ1-1	CASSPTRNTEAFF	TGTGCCAGCTCACCAACGCGGAACACTGAAGCTTTCTTT
TRBV18	-	TRBD1	TRBJ1-2	CASSPETGAGYGYTF	TGTGCCAGCTCACCTGAGACAGGGGCCGGCTATGGCTACACCTTC
TRBV5-1	-	TRBD1	TRBJ1-2	CASSAGTGGFGYTF	TGCGCCAGCAGCGCCGGGACAGGGGGGTTTGGCTACACCTTC
TRBV7-3	-	-	TRBJ2-5	CASSLGSAGATQYF	TGTGCCAGCAGCTTGGGGTCTGCGGGGGCGACCCAGTACTTC
TRBV5-1	few	-	TRBJ1-1	CASRRVGPNTEAFF	TGCGCCAGCCGGCGGGTAGGCCCAAACACTGAAGCTTTCTTT
TRBV10-1	-	-	TRBJ2-7	CASSDHYEQYF	TGCGCCAGCAGTGACCACTACGAGCAGTACTTC
TRBV6-5	few	TRBD1	TRBJ1-1	CASSLTGGTEAFF	TGTGCCAGCAGCCTGACAGGGGGTACTGAAGCTTTCTTT
TRBV7-2	-	-	TRBJ1-3	CASSLGGGGNTIYF	TGTGCCAGCAGCTTAGGGGGGGGTGGAAACACCATATATTTT
TRBV6-2/TRBV6-3	once	TRBD1	TRBJ1-3	CASSYLGQGASDTIYF	TGTGCCAGCAGTTATCTTGGACAGGGGGCGTCGGACACCATATATTTT
TRBV3-1/TRBV3-2	few	TRBD2	TRBJ2-3	CASSQEVGRGTITDTQYF	TGTGCCAGCAGCCAAGAAGTAGGGCGGGGGACCATCACAGATACGCAGTATTTT
TRBV7-2	-	-	TRBJ2-3	CASSLGGPHTDTQYF	TGTGCCAGCAGCTTAGGAGGCCCGCACACAGATACGCAGTATTTT
TRBV4-3	-	-	TRBJ1-6	CASSQEGQRYNSPLHF	TGCGCCAGCAGCCAAGAAGGACAGCGATATAATTCACCCCTCCACTTT
TRBV19	-	-	TRBJ1-5	CASSPYRGGDQPQHF	TGTGCCAGTAGCCCATACCGCGGCGGGGATCAGCCCCAGCATTTT
TRBV28	-	-	TRBJ2-2	CASSFSLRELFF	TGTGCCAGCAGTTTCTCCCTAAGGGAGCTGTTTTTT
TRBV5-1	-	TRBD2	TRBJ2-1	CASSLGGLTYNEQFF	TGCGCCAGCAGCTTGGGGGGACTAACCTACAATGAGCAGTTCTTC
TRBV5-1	-	TRBD1	TRBJ1-2	CASSRTGGFEGYTF	TGCGCCAGCAGCCGGACAGGCGGTTTTGAAGGCTACACCTTC
TRBV7-9	-	TRBD1	TRBJ2-1	CASTTGQGSYNEQFF	TGTGCCAGCACCACGGGACAGGGCTCCTACAATGAGCAGTTCTTC
TRBV7-2	few	-	TRBJ2-2	CASSLEAAGELFF	TGTGCCAGCAGCTTAGAAGCCGCCGGGGAGCTGTTTTTT
TRBV28	-	-	TRBJ2-7	CASSLPRVAYEQYF	TGTGCCAGCAGTTTACCCAGGGTCGCGTACGAGCAGTACTTC
TRBV6-5	-	-	TRBJ1-2	CASSYSWDTGGGYTF	TGTGCCAGCAGTTACTCTTGGGACACCGGTGGGGGCTACACCTTC
TRBV24-1	-	TRBD2	TRBJ2-3	CATSDQSGVTDTQYF	TGTGCCACCAGTGATCAAAGCGGGGTTACAGATACGCAGTATTTT
TRBV7-8	-	TRBD2	TRBJ2-7	CASSFLAGVDNEQYF	TGTGCCAGCAGCTTTTTAGCGGGAGTTGATAACGAGCAGTACTTC
TRBV19	-	TRBD1	TRBJ2-1	CASSRNFGQGNEQFF	TGTGCCAGTAGTAGGAACTTTGGACAGGGCAATGAGCAGTTCTTC
TRBV7-3	-	TRBD2	TRBJ2-3	CASSLTASGAVTDTQYF	TGTGCCAGCAGCTTAACGGCTAGCGGGGCCGTCACAGATACGCAGTATTTT
TRBV5-1	-	-	TRBJ2-3	CASSFGLSLENTQYF	TGCGCCAGCAGCTTCGGACTTTCCCTGGAGAATACGCAGTATTTT
TRBV28	-	-	TRBJ2-7	CASRLQQGREQYF	TGTGCCAGCAGGCTCCAGCAGGGGCGGGAGCAGTACTTC
TRBV19	-	-	TRBJ1-2	CASSIGPNNYGYTF	TGTGCCAGTAGTATAGGGCCGAATAACTATGGCTACACCTTC
TRBV5-1	-	TRBD1	TRBJ2-1	CASSTEDRVGNEQFF	TGCGCCAGCAGTACGGAGGACAGGGTCGGCAATGAGCAGTTCTTC
TRBV5-1	-	-	TRBJ1-1	CASTQQGNTEAFF	TGCGCCAGCACCCAACAGGGGAACACTGAAGCTTTCTTT
TRBV5-1	-	TRBD1	TRBJ2-2	CASSSTGTGNTGELFF	TGCGCCAGCAGCTCTACCGGGACAGGGAATACCGGGGAGCTGTTTTTT
TRBV27	-	-	TRBJ2-1	CASSSIAGPKTYNEQFF	TGTGCCAGCAGTTCCATCGCAGGGCCCAAAACCTACAATGAGCAGTTCTTC
TRBV18	-	-	TRBJ1-1	CASSLGQSLEAFF	TGTGCCAGCTCACTCGGACAGAGTCTTGAAGCTTTCTTT
TRBV3-1/TRBV3-2	once	-	TRBJ1-2	CASSQEYQTGYGYTF	TGTGCCAGCAGCCAAGAGTACCAGACGGGCTATGGCTACACCTTC